The source of this TCR beta chain is a study of blood T cell repertoires in COVID-19. Participant reports of clinical history set cohort assignment. What the recovered Cohort 3 donors had was two negative PCRs, clearance, or symptom resolution. The CDR3 runs to 13 residues. CDR1 and CDR2 (germline): SNHLY, FYNNEI. V lost 8 bases, J lost 1 base, and 11 bases lay in between. Original handling: Amplification of reference gene primers provided the estimated nucleated cell counts. The table came from immunoSEQ multiplex PCR; TCRdb's copy has only in-frame clones and leaves some out. Clone size and V and J calls were adopted from that table, with D and trimming inferred from the DNA. The table records roughly 330,000 clones, 87% of them present only once.

Sequenced sample: PBMCs or T cells enriched from blood (not recorded which). This clonotype originated in a woman aged 25 to 39 who had recovered from COVID-19. This chain joins TRBV2 and TRBJ1-1; no clear D. This CDR3 reads CASSNRANTEAFF. The CDR3 nucleotides read TGTGCCAGCTCGAACAGAGCGAACACTGAAGCTTTCTTT.